Here is one TCR beta chain with its context. No antigen is known for it. The data belong to a study of T cell responses to AZD1222 COVID-19 vaccine. Produced via immunoSEQ multiplex PCR; TCRdb's table is partial and in-frame only. The profile shows 110,000 to 150,000 clones, roughly 88% of them singletons. Study-wide findings and caveats: In a largely white British group with more females than males, clonal diversity was possibly underestimated. Nearly half of spike-specific TCRs reportedly go after variant regions that carry no mutations. The study found Spike-specific TCR breadth and depth rose after two AZD1222 doses. AZD1222 recipients seropositive at baseline numbered only five to seven.

Trimming shortened V by 6 bases and J by 4 bases, and 10 bases separated the two germline ends. The V gene's germline CDR1 is MNHEY and CDR2 SVGAGI. There are 13 residues in the CDR3. The sample in question was peripheral blood, obtained on day 0 of AZD1222 vaccination. The chain links TRBV6-5 to TRBJ1-5; D is unclear. The receptor was derived from an adult in good health. The chain's CDR3 is CASRPKTNQPQHF. As DNA, the CDR3 is TGTGCCAGCAGACCCAAGACTAATCAGCCCCAGCATTTT.